This TCR beta chain was captured in a study of blood T cell repertoires in COVID-19. Losses at the gene ends were 6 bases for V and 4 bases for J; bases not matched to a gene: 7. The CDR3 spans 15 residues. CDR1 and CDR2 from the germline V gene are MDHEN and SYDVKM. The data were produced by immunoSEQ multiplex PCR, yet TCRdb's version contains in-frame clones alone and is incomplete. The table includes under 55,000 clones, 82% detected once. The chain is built from TRBV28 and TRBJ1-5, with 9 bases matching TRBD1. The material sequenced was peripheral blood. The receptor's source is a human donor in a cohort sampled during active COVID-19. Here the CDR3 DNA reads TGTGCCAGCAGGGGGGACAGGGAATTTAATCAGCCCCAGCATTTT. This gives the protein CASRGDREFNQPQHF. Drawing the rest from reference TRBV28 and TRBJ1-5, the complete variable domain is DVKVTQSSRYLVKRTGEKVFLECVQDMDHENMFWYRQDPGLGLRLIYFSYDVKMKEKGDIPEGYSVSREKKERFSLILESASTNQTSMYLCASRGDREFNQPQHFGDGTRLSIL.